The entry below describes one TCR beta chain. Its target is not known. Libraries for TCR beta were made by quantitative 5'-RACE with molecular barcodes. In TCRdb, the 5' RACE reads were re-called with MiXCR into one record per CDR3 protein. The sample lists 350,000 or so distinct CDR3 sequences, 8% occurring once. This record belongs to a study of CD8 T cells in ankylosing spondylitis. General study results and limits: Clones linked with disease were CD8+ and fairly uncommon in the peripheral blood. Clones tied to disease were said to be significantly enriched in matched ankylosing spondylitis synovial fluid. A TCR beta motif of several highly homologous variants appeared characteristic of ankylosing spondylitis blood.

The CDR3 runs to 20 residues. Germline V gene data show CDR1 as MNHNS and CDR2 as SASEGT. J lost 6 bases, V lost 3 bases, and 20 bases had no gene match. Sequencing was performed on blood, either unsorted or a sorted T cell fraction (not recorded which). The V call is TRBV6-1, the J call TRBJ2-7; 13 bases line up with TRBD2. This receptor was identified in a male donor with ankylosing spondylitis. In nucleotides, the CDR3 is TGTGCCAGCAGTGAGCTATGGAGGGTTACTAGCGGGAGGGGAAGAACCGAGCAGTACTTC. The encoded protein is CASSELWRVTSGRGRTEQYF.